The T cell receptor beta chain described here comes from a study of T cell responses to AZD1222 COVID-19 vaccine. Notes on the study in general: The donor group comprised mostly white British people and more females; the analysis possibly underestimated clonal diversity. Repertoires were collected only later (after the peak T cell response had occurred).

Remarks on this clone: The antigen remains unidentified.

Recipients boosted at about 4 weeks or about 12 weeks are pooled. Trimming cost V 5 bases and J 6 bases, with 19 bases left between them. The CDR3 length is 15 residues. The germline V gene has CDR1 SGHTA and CDR2 FQGTGA. Only in-frame clones appear in the TCRdb table, and some are missing; sequencing was by immunoSEQ multiplex PCR. The sample contains 95,000 to 100,000 clones, roughly 86% of which appear only once. The V gene is TRBV7-3, the J gene TRBJ1-1; maybe TRBD1 (5 bases). The TCR sequence derives from an adult who received the AZD1222 COVID-19 vaccine. This specimen was peripheral blood, taken 28 days after the second AZD1222 dose. The CDR3 loop reads CASSATGASGAEAFF. The CDR3 bases are TGTGCCAGCAGCGCAACAGGAGCCTCGGGGGCTGAAGCTTTCTTT.